The present T cell receptor beta chain was sequenced within a study of human T cells and chemical hapten exposure. Overall study context: The patients, most of them female, presented with alopecia areata, totalis or universalis. Findings of the study overall: Sensitizing to DPC left TCRs with a frequency above 1 in 1000 unaltered. Alopecia affected the donors, so their immune response may differ from healthy people's.

Stated time point: patch test 2, 6 weeks after DPC sensitization. Treatment denoted: therapeutic diphenylcyclopropenone sensitization with weekly scalp DPC. The CDR3 is 14 residues long. V dropped 6 bases and J dropped 10 bases, with 19 bases sitting between them. The germline V gene has CDR1 SEHNR and CDR2 FQNEAQ (reference sequence). This clonotype occurred many times. What it binds is not known. The library attached unique molecular identifiers to individual cDNA molecules. One entry per CDR3 protein, called by TCRdb with MiXCR from the RACE reads. The sample includes approximately 120,000 distinct CDR3 sequences, less than 10% of them seen just once.

The sample here was whole blood, taken in connection with sensitization to the hapten diphenylcyclopropenone (DPC). The chain carries TRBV7-9 and TRBJ1-5; weak D call: TRBD1 (5 bases). This clonotype was sampled from a woman aged 40 to 50 with alopecia areata. Some clones in this sample may be carry-over from other donors' samples. The CDR3 loop reads CASRNTGTSGPQHF. The DNA for the CDR3 is TGTGCCAGCAGAAATACCGGGACTAGTGGACCCCAGCATTTT.